A selection of T cell receptor beta chains follows, all from one sample in a study of cytomegalovirus exposure and HLA in healthy donors. TCRdb's table, derived via immunoSEQ multiplex PCR, lists solely in-frame clones and lacks some. The sample shows 250,000 to 350,000 clones, roughly 89% of them seen only once. The specimen was PBMCs. Source of these receptors: a man aged 40-49 years in good health and CMV-seropositive. Each CDR3 is given with its conserved first and last residue. D genes are given only for firm matches. Clone size appears in some rows only: once, few, many, or a class for an expanded clone.

CDR3nt: TGTGCCATCAGGCACGAGCGGGAGCTCAACGAGCAGTACTTC; CDR3aa: CAIRHERELNEQYF; d_gene: TRBD2; v_gene: TRBV10-3; j_gene: TRBJ2-7; abundance: NA
CDR3nt: TGTGCCAGCAGCTCGGGAATCTACAATGAGCAGTTCTTC; CDR3aa: CASSSGIYNEQFF; d_gene: NA; v_gene: TRBV5-4; j_gene: TRBJ2-1; abundance: NA
CDR3nt: TGCGCCAGCAGCTACGGATGGGCCACCGGGGAGCTGTTTTTT; CDR3aa: CASSYGWATGELFF; d_gene: NA; v_gene: TRBV4-3; j_gene: TRBJ2-2; abundance: NA
CDR3nt: TGTGCCAGCAGGGCAGGGCTGCGGGAGACCCAGTACTTC; CDR3aa: CASRAGLRETQYF; d_gene: NA; v_gene: TRBV2; j_gene: TRBJ2-5; abundance: NA
CDR3nt: TGTGCCATCAGTGAGTCGACTCTAGGAGGGGCGGGCGAGCAGTACTTC; CDR3aa: CAISESTLGGAGEQYF; d_gene: NA; v_gene: TRBV10-3; j_gene: TRBJ2-7; abundance: NA
CDR3nt: TGTGCCAGCAGTGGGCTCCATGAGCAGTTCTTC; CDR3aa: CASSGLHEQFF; d_gene: NA; v_gene: TRBV6-1; j_gene: TRBJ2-1; abundance: NA
CDR3nt: TGTGCCAGCAGTGATAGGTCTAGCGTAACCTACGAGCAGTACTTC; CDR3aa: CASSDRSSVTYEQYF; d_gene: NA; v_gene: TRBV6-1; j_gene: TRBJ2-7; abundance: NA
CDR3nt: TGTGCCAGCAGCCTAGGGACTGTAAGCACAGATACGCAGTATTTT; CDR3aa: CASSLGTVSTDTQYF; d_gene: NA; v_gene: TRBV6-5; j_gene: TRBJ2-3; abundance: few
CDR3nt: TGTGCCAGTAGTAAGGGGAACCTAGCGGGAGGGCCAAAAGCAGGTGAGCAGTTCTTC; CDR3aa: CASSKGNLAGGPKAGEQFF; d_gene: TRBD2; v_gene: TRBV19; j_gene: TRBJ2-1; abundance: NA
CDR3nt: TGTGCCAGCAGTGAGGGGACAGGAGAAGTCTCTGGGGCCAACGTCCTGACTTTC; CDR3aa: CASSEGTGEVSGANVLTF; d_gene: TRBD1; v_gene: TRBV2; j_gene: TRBJ2-6; abundance: NA
CDR3nt: TGTGCCAGCTCACGAGGGACAGCACCCTACGAGCAGTACTTC; CDR3aa: CASSRGTAPYEQYF; d_gene: TRBD1; v_gene: TRBV18; j_gene: TRBJ2-7; abundance: NA
CDR3nt: TGTGCCAGCCGGGACAGGGGGACCTACGAGCAGTACTTC; CDR3aa: CASRDRGTYEQYF; d_gene: TRBD1; v_gene: TRBV6-1; j_gene: TRBJ2-7; abundance: NA
CDR3nt: TGTGCCAGCAGCTTATTTTTACGGGATAATGAAAAACTGTTTTTT; CDR3aa: CASSLFLRDNEKLFF; d_gene: NA; v_gene: TRBV7-9; j_gene: TRBJ1-4; abundance: NA
CDR3nt: TGTGCCAGCTCACCTGGCGGGAGTTCAGACGAGCAGTACTTC; CDR3aa: CASSPGGSSDEQYF; d_gene: TRBD2; v_gene: TRBV18; j_gene: TRBJ2-7; abundance: NA
CDR3nt: TGTGCTAGCAGCTTAGCGTTGGCTAGCGGGGGCGGCAAGCAGTACTTC; CDR3aa: CASSLALASGGGKQYF; d_gene: TRBD2; v_gene: TRBV7-7; j_gene: TRBJ2-5; abundance: few
CDR3nt: TGTGCCAGCAGTTTATTCCAGGTTTCCTACAATGAGCAGTTCTTC; CDR3aa: CASSLFQVSYNEQFF; d_gene: NA; v_gene: TRBV27; j_gene: TRBJ2-1; abundance: once
CDR3nt: TGTGCCAGCAGCTTAGGGTCCCAGGGTTTGGCATACAATGAGCAGTTCTTC; CDR3aa: CASSLGSQGLAYNEQFF; d_gene: NA; v_gene: TRBV7-6; j_gene: TRBJ2-1; abundance: once
CDR3nt: TGTGCCTGCTGTGCAGACCCGACTTACAATGAGCAGTTCTTC; CDR3aa: CACCADPTYNEQFF; d_gene: NA; v_gene: TRBV6-1; j_gene: TRBJ2-1; abundance: NA
CDR3nt: TGTGCCAGCAGCACGACAGGGGAACAGTACTTC; CDR3aa: CASSTTGEQYF; d_gene: TRBD1; v_gene: TRBV7-9; j_gene: TRBJ2-7; abundance: NA
CDR3nt: TGTGCCAGCAGGGTACTAGCGGGAGGGAGCACAGATACGCAGTATTTT; CDR3aa: CASRVLAGGSTDTQYF; d_gene: TRBD2; v_gene: TRBV27; j_gene: TRBJ2-3; abundance: NA
CDR3nt: TGTGCCAGCTCCCTTGGCGGGAGGGCATTTGAAGATACGCAGTATTTT; CDR3aa: CASSLGGRAFEDTQYF; d_gene: TRBD2; v_gene: TRBV18; j_gene: TRBJ2-3; abundance: NA
CDR3nt: TGTGCCAGCAGCGGGTCTAGCGGGAGTTGGAATGAGCAGTTCTTC; CDR3aa: CASSGSSGSWNEQFF; d_gene: TRBD2; v_gene: TRBV5-5; j_gene: TRBJ2-1; abundance: NA
CDR3nt: TGTGCCAGCAGTTTATCGACTACCTACGAGCAGTACTTC; CDR3aa: CASSLSTTYEQYF; d_gene: NA; v_gene: TRBV27; j_gene: TRBJ2-7; abundance: NA
CDR3nt: TGTGCCAGCACAGGTCGGGCTAGCGGCTCCTACGAGCAGTACTTC; CDR3aa: CASTGRASGSYEQYF; d_gene: TRBD2; v_gene: TRBV9; j_gene: TRBJ2-7; abundance: NA
CDR3nt: TGTGCCAGCAGCTTAGCCCCGGACAGAAGACCTAATGAAAAACTGTTTTTT; CDR3aa: CASSLAPDRRPNEKLFF; d_gene: NA; v_gene: TRBV7-2; j_gene: TRBJ1-4; abundance: NA
CDR3nt: TGTGCCAGCAGTCCCACCGGGACAGGGGAGCCTGAGCAGTTCTTC; CDR3aa: CASSPTGTGEPEQFF; d_gene: TRBD1; v_gene: TRBV6-1; j_gene: TRBJ2-1; abundance: NA
CDR3nt: TGTGCCAGCGGGGGGAATAGCGGTGGGACTGAAGCTTTCTTT; CDR3aa: CASGGNSGGTEAFF; d_gene: NA; v_gene: TRBV28; j_gene: TRBJ1-1; abundance: once
CDR3nt: TGTGCCAGCAGTTACTCGACTGCTGGATCCTACGAGCAGTACTTC; CDR3aa: CASSYSTAGSYEQYF; d_gene: NA; v_gene: TRBV6-6; j_gene: TRBJ2-7; abundance: NA